Each of the 29 T cell receptor beta chains below was sequenced from the same sample in a study of blood T cell repertoires in COVID-19 (dated by TCRdb to about 2020). The library was produced with the immunoSEQ multiplex PCR assay. TCRdb provides this immuneACCESS table in a form limited to in-frame rearrangements. Some clones are lacking; in checked studies, under half of them reflect an unresolved V gene, and why the rest are absent is not known. The sample table shows under 130,000 clones, and approximately 82% are seen once. The ten largest account for 15% of the sample. Sequenced sample: peripheral blood. The source is a woman at least 80 years old with acute or convalescent COVID-19.

This clone was observed a few times. V and J are TRBV5-4 and TRBJ2-7, with TRBD2 matching 9 bases. The germline V gene encodes CDR1 SGHNT and CDR2 YYREEE (reference sequence). CDR3 length: 13 residues. Trimming took 3 bases from V and 5 from J; bases not matched to a gene: 3. The CDR3 sequence: CASSYGLANEQYF. The CDR3 region has the DNA TGTGCCAGCAGCTACGGACTAGCGAACGAGCAGTACTTC.

This clone turned up a few times. The CDR3 sequence is CASSPNGRNNEQFF. DNA of the CDR3: TGTGCCAGCTCACCGAACGGGAGGAACAATGAGCAGTTCTTC. The V and J genes are TRBV18 and TRBJ2-1; the match to TRBD2 covers 7 bases. This CDR3 comprises 14 residues. The ends lost 3 bases at V and 5 bases at J; junction bases unmatched: 4. Germline values: CDR1 KGHSH, CDR2 LQKENI.

V gene TRBV11-3 combines with J gene TRBJ2-3; 9 positions agree with TRBD2. This CDR3 region has 17 residues. Germline CDR1 and CDR2: SGHNT and YENEEA. Losses at the gene ends were 4 bases for V and 6 bases for J; bases not matched to a gene: 14. This CDR3 is CASSSRKGAGGGDTQYF. CDR3 DNA: TGTGCCAGCAGCTCCCGAAAAGGAGCGGGAGGCGGGGATACGCAGTATTTT.

V gene TRBV29-1 combines with J gene TRBJ2-1; 9 nucleotides match TRBD1. Germline V CDR1 and CDR2: SQVTM, ANQGSEA. The CDR3 loop spans 12 amino acids. The V segment lost 7 bases and the J segment 9 bases; nucleotides outside the gene matches: 7. CDR3: CSARDRVGEQFF. The CDR3 bases are TGCAGCGCCCGGGACAGGGTGGGTGAGCAGTTCTTC.

This clone occurred a few times. The chain employs TRBV6-1 and TRBJ1-1; TRBD1 might be the D (5 bases). This CDR3 comprises 12 residues. Trimming pared 3 bases from V and 4 bases from J, leaving 6 bases between. Germline V gene data show CDR1 as MNHNS and CDR2 as SASEGT. The CDR3 DNA is TGTGCCAGCAGTGATGGGGCCACTGAAGCTTTCTTT. Protein product: CASSDGATEAFF.

The J gene is TRBJ2-3, the V gene TRBV5-6; 11 bases agree with TRBD1. The CDR3 sequence is 14 residues long. J was trimmed by 4 bases and V by 3 bases; bases with no gene match: 1. Germline CDR1 SGHDT, CDR2 YYEEEE. CDR3 sequence: CASSSGQGADTQYF. In DNA, the CDR3 is TGTGCCAGCAGCTCGGGACAGGGGGCAGATACGCAGTATTTT. Combining the CDR3 with reference TRBV5-6 and TRBJ2-3 gives the whole variable domain DAGVTQSPTHLIKTRGQQVTLRCSPKSGHDTVSWYQQALGQGPQFIFQYYEEEERQRGNFPDRFSGHQFPNYSSELNVNALLLGDSALYLCASSSGQGADTQYFGPGTRLTVL.

The chain joins TRBV28 to TRBJ2-2, with D possibly matching TRBD1 (6 bases). Trimming took 5 bases from V and 2 from J, leaving 15 bases between them. This CDR3 comprises 16 residues. Germline V gene lookup returns CDR1 MDHEN and CDR2 SYDVKM. The CDR3 DNA reads as TGTGCCAGCAGTCCGACCGGGACACCAAACACCGGGGAGCTGTTTTTT. Its translation is CASSPTGTPNTGELFF.

The V gene is TRBV27, the J gene TRBJ2-1, with 11 bases matching TRBD2. This CDR3 is built from 13 residues. CDR1 MNHEY and CDR2 SMNVEV come from the germline V gene (reference sequence). Trimming took 6 bases from V and 8 from J; bases not matched to a gene: 3. Here the CDR3 DNA reads TGTGCCAGCAGGGGACTAGCGGTTTATGAGCAGTTCTTC. As protein: CASRGLAVYEQFF.

The rearrangement joins TRBV24-1 to TRBJ2-3; TRBD2 aligns across 12 bases. V was pared by 4 bases and J by 2 bases, with 6 bases of the junction left unmatched. CDR3 length: 17 residues. CDR1 is KGHDR and CDR2 is SFDVKD in the germline V gene. CDR3 loop: CATSDPGLAGITDTQYF. CDR3 in DNA: TGTGCCACCAGTGACCCCGGACTAGCGGGAATCACAGATACGCAGTATTTT.

This sequence joins TRBV30 and TRBJ1-1, with a tentative D call TRBD1 (6 bases). Trimming removed 8 bases at V and 5 bases at J, with 18 bases between. The CDR3 runs to 13 residues. The germline gives CDR1 GTSNPN, CDR2 SVGIG (reference sequence). Here the CDR3 DNA reads TGTGCCGGGAAAACAGGGCCAGGGACTGAAGCTTTCTTT. Protein product: CAGKTGPGTEAFF.

The genes are TRBV19 and TRBJ1-1; 7 nucleotides agree with TRBD1. The V gene end was trimmed by 1 base and the J gene end by 4 bases; junction bases not matched to a gene: 3. The length of the CDR3 is 14 residues. The germline gives CDR1 LNHDA, CDR2 SQIVND (reference sequence). The CDR3 DNA is TGTGCCAGTAGTATAGCCACAGGGGTCACTGAAGCTTTCTTT. This codes for CASSIATGVTEAFF.

This chain connects TRBV25-1 to TRBJ2-3; perhaps TRBD2 as D (6 bases). V was trimmed by 4 bases and J by 2 bases, leaving 10 bases between them. This CDR3 contains 14 residues. The V gene's germline CDR1 is MGHDK and CDR2 SYGVNS. CDR3 bases: TGTGCCAGCAGTGTGGGACTTAACACAGATACGCAGTATTTT. Translation gives CASSVGLNTDTQYF.

CDR3 bases: TGTGCCTCTCGATCCGGGACAGTTTATGGCTACACCTTC. Encoded protein: CASRSGTVYGYTF. V gene TRBV28 combines with J gene TRBJ1-2; TRBD1 aligns across 7 bases. Germline V gene data show CDR1 as MDHEN and CDR2 as SYDVKM. The CDR3 contains 13 residues. V lost 11 bases, J lost 5 bases, and 11 bases stayed unmatched.

This clone was seen only once. The CDR3 coding sequence is TGTGCCACCGACCCTAGCGGGAGCCTAGATACGCAGTATTTT. It translates to CATDPSGSLDTQYF. The chain couples TRBV19 to TRBJ2-3; 10 positions match TRBD2. Germline V gene data show CDR1 as LNHDA and CDR2 as SQIVND (reference sequence). The J segment lost 5 bases and the V segment lost 10 bases, leaving 9 bases of the junction unmatched. The CDR3 sequence is 14 residues long.

Points on this clone: At the DNA level, this CDR3 is encoded by other sequences in the same sample as well. In DNA form, the CDR3 reads TGTGCCAGCTCACCGGACAGGGGAGGCAATCAGCCCCAGCATTTT. The encoded protein is CASSPDRGGNQPQHF. The rearrangement joins TRBV18 to TRBJ1-5; 9 bases align to TRBD1. V shed 3 bases, J shed 2 bases, and the junction held 2 bases outside the gene matches. Germline-derived CDR1 and CDR2 are KGHSH and LQKENI. This CDR3 region has 15 residues.

The chain uses TRBV5-5 and TRBJ2-7; tentatively, D is TRBD1 (6 bases). The CDR3 totals 13 residues. With 4 bases removed from V and 7 bases from J, the gap between germline ends came to 15 bases. Germline assignment: CDR1 SGHKS and CDR2 YYEKEE (reference sequence). DNA of the CDR3: TGTGCCAGCAGCCTCCAGACAGGAATAGAGCAGTACGTC. It is translated as CASSLQTGIEQYV.

The CDR3 spells CASSLGTGGKETQYF. CDR3 DNA sequence: TGCGCCAGCAGCTTGGGGACAGGGGGCAAGGAGACCCAGTACTTC. The chain carries TRBV5-1 and TRBJ2-5, with TRBD1 matching 11 bases. The CDR3 sequence is 15 residues long. Germline V CDR1 and CDR2: SGHRS, YFSETQ. Trimming at V came to 0 bases and at J to 5 bases, leaving 3 bases not matched to a gene.

This chain joins TRBV19 and TRBJ1-3; 7 bases are a match to TRBD1. V was clipped by 7 bases and J by 4 bases; unmatched bases: 7. CDR1 and CDR2 (germline): LNHDA, SQIVND (reference sequence). CDR3 length equals 14 residues. CDR3 protein: CASTPGTAGNTIYF. CDR3 in DNA: TGTGCCAGTACTCCTGGGACAGCAGGAAACACCATATATTTT. Looking up the rest from reference TRBV19 and TRBJ1-3 gives the full variable domain: DGGITQSPKYLFRKEGQNVTLSCEQNLNHDAMYWYRQDPGQGLRLIYYSQIVNDFQKGDIAEGYSVSREKKESFPLTVTSAQKNPTAFYLCASTPGTAGNTIYFGEGSWLTVV.

This sequence joins TRBV18 and TRBJ2-5, with a possible D match to TRBD1 (6 bases). The CDR3 sequence is 15 residues long. CDR1 is KGHSH and CDR2 is LQKENI in the germline V gene. Between the trimmed V and J ends, which lost 6 bases and 3 bases, there was a span of 17 bases. CDR3 protein: CASSSQRGKKETQYF. The CDR3 nucleotides are TGTGCCAGCTCCTCCCAAAGGGGGAAAAAAGAGACCCAGTACTTC.

The rearrangement uses TRBV2 and TRBJ1-1, with 7 positions matching TRBD1. V lost 5 bases, J lost 11 bases, and 5 bases stayed unmatched. From germline, CDR1 is SNHLY and CDR2 FYNNEI. This CDR3 is 11 amino acids long. The CDR3 DNA sequence: TGTGCCAGCAGTCCCAGGGGGATCGCTTTCTTT. Translating gives CASSPRGIAFF.

The chain couples TRBV11-1 to TRBJ2-7; TRBD1 is a possible D gene (5 bases). This CDR3 is 15 amino acids long. The V gene lost 4 bases and the J gene lost 0 bases, with 13 bases spanning the gap. Germline V lookup: CDR1 SGHAT, CDR2 FQDESV (reference sequence). In DNA, the CDR3 is TGTGCCAGCAGCTCCAGACAGTGGAGCTCCTACGAGCAGTACTTC. Translating gives CASSSRQWSSYEQYF.

The chain combines TRBV18 with TRBJ2-1, with 8 positions matching TRBD2. Germline CDR1 KGHSH, CDR2 LQKENI. The CDR3 extends over 14 amino acids. The junction had 6 bases not matched to a gene; V was cut back by 3 bases and J by 8 bases. Here the CDR3 reads CASSPATSGDEQFF. CDR3 nucleotides: TGTGCCAGCTCACCTGCCACTAGCGGCGATGAGCAGTTCTTC.

This chain uses TRBV28 with TRBJ2-7, with D possibly matching TRBD1 (6 bases). This CDR3 contains 14 residues. The V and J ends lost 6 bases and 2 bases respectively, with 14 bases between them. Looked up from germline, CDR1 is MDHEN and CDR2 is SYDVKM. The CDR3 loop reads CASRSHRDTYEQYV. CDR3 sequence (DNA): TGTGCCAGCAGGAGTCACCGGGACACCTACGAGCAGTACGTC.

This sequence joins TRBV11-3 and TRBJ2-1; a possible D gene is TRBD2 (5 bases). Between the trimmed V and J ends, which lost 2 bases and 7 bases, there was a span of 9 bases. The germline V gene has CDR1 SGHNT and CDR2 YENEEA. The CDR3 is 13 residues long. The CDR3 DNA sequence: TGTGCCAGCAGCTTAAACACGGGGAATGAGCAGTTCTTC. Protein product: CASSLNTGNEQFF.

This chain joins TRBV6-5 and TRBJ2-3; 10 bases are shared with TRBD1. The CDR3 loop spans 14 amino acids. The V and J ends lost 7 bases and 5 bases, in that order; junction bases with no gene match: 6. Germline assignment: CDR1 MNHEY and CDR2 SVGAGI. The CDR3, as DNA: TGTGCCAGCAACTGGGGACAGGGGTTAGATACGCAGTATTTT. Translated: CASNWGQGLDTQYF.

The V and J genes are TRBV5-4 and TRBJ2-1; 7 bases line up with TRBD2. Germline lookup yields CDR1 SGHNT and CDR2 YYREEE (reference sequence). There are 15 residues in the CDR3. Trimming cost V 0 bases and J 10 bases; bases outside gene matches: 10. The CDR3 DNA is TGTGCCAGCAGCTTGGACGGACTAGACATAAGCGAGCAGTTCTTC. Amino acid sequence: CASSLDGLDISEQFF.

The gene calls are TRBV5-1 and TRBJ1-1; perhaps TRBD1 as D (5 bases). The length of the CDR3 is 14 residues. Germline-derived CDR1 and CDR2 are SGHRS and YFSETQ. Trimming took 8 bases from V and 2 from J, leaving 16 bases between them. Here the CDR3 reads CASRQLPSNTEAFF. The CDR3 bases are TGCGCCAGTAGACAGCTCCCTTCAAACACTGAAGCTTTCTTT.

This clone was seen more than once but under ten times. The CDR3 here is CASSSPQGQGGIQYF. The DNA for the CDR3 is TGTGCCAGCAGTTCCCCCCAAGGACAGGGGGGCATTCAGTACTTC. The J gene is TRBJ2-4, the V gene TRBV28; TRBD1 matches 10 bases. Germline-derived CDR1 and CDR2 are MDHEN and SYDVKM. After removal of 4 bases from V and 9 bases from J, the junction contained 9 bases not matched to a gene. CDR3 length: 15 amino acids.

The chain has TRBV28 and TRBJ1-5, with D perhaps matching TRBD1 (5 bases). The V and J ends lost 5 bases and 9 bases respectively, with 14 bases between them. Germline values: CDR1 MDHEN, CDR2 SYDVKM. CDR3 length: 13 amino acids. The CDR3 region is CASSPEGDRPQHF. CDR3 nucleotides: TGTGCCAGCAGTCCCGAAGGGGATCGGCCCCAGCATTTT.